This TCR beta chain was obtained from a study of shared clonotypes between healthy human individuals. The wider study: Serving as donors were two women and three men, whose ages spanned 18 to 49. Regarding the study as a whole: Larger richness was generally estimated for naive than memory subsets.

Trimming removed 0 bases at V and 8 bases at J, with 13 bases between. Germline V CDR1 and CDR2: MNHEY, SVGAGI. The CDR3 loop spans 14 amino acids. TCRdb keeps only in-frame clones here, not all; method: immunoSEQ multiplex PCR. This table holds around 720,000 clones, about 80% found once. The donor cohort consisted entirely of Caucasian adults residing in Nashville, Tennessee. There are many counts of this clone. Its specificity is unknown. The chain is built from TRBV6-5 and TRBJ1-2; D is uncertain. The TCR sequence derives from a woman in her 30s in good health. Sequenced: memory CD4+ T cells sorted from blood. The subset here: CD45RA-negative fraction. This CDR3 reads CASSYSAVARGYTF. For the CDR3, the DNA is TGTGCCAGCAGTTACTCGGCCGTAGCTAGAGGCTACACCTTC.